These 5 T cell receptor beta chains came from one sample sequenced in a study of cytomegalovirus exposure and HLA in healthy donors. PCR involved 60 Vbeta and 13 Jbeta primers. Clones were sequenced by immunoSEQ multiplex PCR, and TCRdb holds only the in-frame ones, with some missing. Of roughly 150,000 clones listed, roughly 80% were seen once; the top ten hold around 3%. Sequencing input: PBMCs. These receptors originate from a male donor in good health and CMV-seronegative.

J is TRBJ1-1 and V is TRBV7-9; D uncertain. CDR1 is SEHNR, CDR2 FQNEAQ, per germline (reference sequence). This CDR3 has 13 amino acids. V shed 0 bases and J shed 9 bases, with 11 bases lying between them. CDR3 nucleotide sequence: TGTGCCAGCAGCTTAGCAGGGAGGGTGCAAGCTTTCTTT. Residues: CASSLAGRVQAFF.

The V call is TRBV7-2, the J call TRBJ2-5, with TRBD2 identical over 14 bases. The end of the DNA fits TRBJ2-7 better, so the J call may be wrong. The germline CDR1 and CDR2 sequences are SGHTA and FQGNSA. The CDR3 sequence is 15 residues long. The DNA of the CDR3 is TGTGCCAGCAGCTTAGGACTAGCGGGAGGGGGCGAGCAGTACTTC. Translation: CASSLGLAGGGEQYF.

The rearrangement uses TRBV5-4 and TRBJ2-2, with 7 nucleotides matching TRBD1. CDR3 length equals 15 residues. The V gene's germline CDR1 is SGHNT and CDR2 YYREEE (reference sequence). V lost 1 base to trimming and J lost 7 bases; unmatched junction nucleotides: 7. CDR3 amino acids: CASSLQDRTGGELFF. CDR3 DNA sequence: TGTGCCAGCAGCTTGCAGGACAGGACAGGCGGGGAGCTGTTTTTT.

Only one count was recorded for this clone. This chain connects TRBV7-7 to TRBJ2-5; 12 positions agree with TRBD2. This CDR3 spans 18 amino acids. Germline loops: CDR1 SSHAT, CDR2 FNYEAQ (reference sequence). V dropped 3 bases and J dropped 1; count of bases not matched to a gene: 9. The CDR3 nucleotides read TGTGCCAGCAGCTTTCTGGGACTAGCGGGCGCCGGCCAAGAGACCCAGTACTTC. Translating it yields CASSFLGLAGAGQETQYF.

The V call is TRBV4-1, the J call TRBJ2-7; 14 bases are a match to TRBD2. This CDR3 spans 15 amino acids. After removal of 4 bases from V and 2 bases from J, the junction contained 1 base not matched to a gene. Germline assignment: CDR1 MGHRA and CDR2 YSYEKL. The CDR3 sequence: CASSRGLAGAYEQYF. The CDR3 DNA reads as TGCGCCAGCAGCCGGGGACTAGCGGGGGCCTACGAGCAGTACTTC.